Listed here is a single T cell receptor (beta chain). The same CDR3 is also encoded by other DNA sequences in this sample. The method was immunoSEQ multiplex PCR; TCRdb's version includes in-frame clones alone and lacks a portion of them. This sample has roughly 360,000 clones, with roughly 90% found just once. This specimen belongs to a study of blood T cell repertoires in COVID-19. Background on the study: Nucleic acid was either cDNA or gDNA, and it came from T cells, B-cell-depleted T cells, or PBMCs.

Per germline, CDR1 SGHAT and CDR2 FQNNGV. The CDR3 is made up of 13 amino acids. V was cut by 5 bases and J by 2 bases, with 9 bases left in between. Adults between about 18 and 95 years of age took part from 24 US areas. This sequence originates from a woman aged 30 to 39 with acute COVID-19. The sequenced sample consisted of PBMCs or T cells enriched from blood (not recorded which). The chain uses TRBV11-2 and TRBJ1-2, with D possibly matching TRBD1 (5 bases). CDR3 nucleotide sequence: TGTGCCAGCAGCCTCGACAGAAACTATGGCTACACCTTC. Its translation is CASSLDRNYGYTF.